The 8 T cell receptor beta chains below come from one sample, sequenced in a study of blood T cell repertoires in COVID-19. Profiled with immunoSEQ multiplex PCR; TCRdb holds only in-frame clones, not every one. The table records about 59,000 clones, 80% of them present only once. Sequenced sample: peripheral blood. The receptor source for this set is a man in his fifties or sixties with acute or convalescent COVID-19.

The chain recombines TRBV12-3 or TRBV12-4 with TRBJ2-7; possible D gene TRBD1, 5 bases. V lost 3 bases and J 5 bases, leaving 5 bases between the germline ends. This CDR3 region has 11 residues. DNA for the CDR3: TGTGCCAGCAGTTTGGGGCACGAGCAGTACTTC. The encoded protein is CASSLGHEQYF.

The chain recombines TRBV4-1 with TRBJ2-5; the D is unclear. Germline CDR1 and CDR2: MGHRA and YSYEKL. The CDR3 length is 15 residues. V dropped 0 bases and J dropped 5 bases, with 13 bases sitting between them. CDR3 DNA sequence: TGCGCCAGCAGCCAAGATTTGAGTATTTGGGAGACCCAGTACTTC. This encodes CASSQDLSIWETQYF.

The count of this clone is one. V is TRBV10-3 and J is TRBJ2-1, with TRBD2 matching over 7 bases. The CDR3 covers 15 residues. Losses at the gene ends were 3 bases for V and 5 bases for J; bases not matched to a gene: 7. CDR1 is ENHRY and CDR2 is SYGVKD in the germline V gene. The DNA for the CDR3 is TGTGCCATCAGTGACCCAACACGGGGGGACAATGAGCAGTTCTTC. It translates to CAISDPTRGDNEQFF.

The V call is TRBV7-9, the J call TRBJ1-2; TRBD1 aligns across 8 bases. The germline CDR1 and CDR2 sequences are SEHNR and FQNEAQ (reference sequence). V lost 3 bases and J lost 8; bases outside the gene matches: 20. CDR3 length: 18 residues. The CDR3 DNA follows: TGTGCCAGCAGCTTCCCCTTCCAGGGGGCGCCGACCTCGGGGGGCTACACCTTC. This codes for CASSFPFQGAPTSGGYTF.

The chain carries TRBV5-6 and TRBJ2-5; perhaps TRBD1 as D (5 bases). The CDR3 contains 14 residues. Trimming left V 1 base short and J 1 base short, with 8 bases between. CDR1 and CDR2 (germline): SGHDT, YYEEEE. CDR3 sequence: CASSLRQSQETQYF. CDR3 in DNA: TGTGCCAGCAGCTTGAGACAGAGCCAAGAGACCCAGTACTTC. Looking up the rest from reference TRBV5-6 and TRBJ2-5 gives the full variable domain: DAGVTQSPTHLIKTRGQQVTLRCSPKSGHDTVSWYQQALGQGPQFIFQYYEEEERQRGNFPDRFSGHQFPNYSSELNVNALLLGDSALYLCASSLRQSQETQYFGPGTRLLVL.

CDR3 nucleotide sequence: TGTGCCAGCAGCTCGGGTTGGAATGAAAAACTGTTTTTT. Its translation is CASSSGWNEKLFF. J is TRBJ1-4 and V is TRBV7-2; D is ambiguous. This CDR3 is 13 amino acids long. The V end was cut by 4 bases, the J end by 5 bases, with 8 bases between. Germline CDR1 is SGHTA and CDR2 is FQGNSA.

This sequence joins TRBV10-2 and TRBJ2-5; D not certain. The CDR3 has 11 residues. V was cut by 6 bases and J by 2 bases, with 4 bases left in between. In germline, CDR1 is WSHSY, CDR2 SAAADI. CDR3 bases: TGCGCCAGCAGCCAGCAAGAGACCCAGTACTTC. Its protein is CASSQQETQYF.

V usage is TRBV5-5 and J usage is TRBJ2-7, with D possibly being TRBD2 (5 bases). Trimming stripped 8 bases from V and 2 bases from J, with 17 bases between. CDR1 and CDR2 (germline): SGHKS, YYEKEE (reference sequence). The CDR3 is made up of 14 amino acids. The CDR3 DNA reads TGTGCCAGTCTCCACCGGGGTACAACCTACGAGCAGTACTTC. Residues: CASLHRGTTYEQYF.